The TCR beta chain described here comes from a study of blood T cell repertoires in COVID-19. About the research overall: There were acute and convalescent COVID-19 samples, and they came from the United States, Italy and Spain. Sources were T cells, B-cell-depleted T cells, or PBMCs; the material itself was cDNA or gDNA.

Germline CDR1 SEHNR, CDR2 FQNEAQ (reference sequence). The CDR3 covers 17 residues. V was trimmed by 1 base and J by 6 bases, leaving 16 bases between them. Original processing methods: Using reference gene primer amplification, nucleated cell counts were estimated. Sequencing used immunoSEQ multiplex PCR; TCRdb keeps in-frame clones, though not all of them. The V and J calls and the clone size are those of that table, but D and trimming were determined from the DNA. Of some 88,000 clones in the sample, over 80% were seen once. The receptor comes from a human donor with active COVID-19. The donor label of this sample is uncertain. The chain uses TRBV7-9 and TRBJ1-6; D is perhaps TRBD1 (6 bases). The sequenced sample consisted of peripheral blood. CDR3 sequence (DNA): TGTGCCAGCAGCTTAGTCGCCGGGACATCTTTTAATTCACCCCTCCACTTT. The encoded protein is CASSLVAGTSFNSPLHF.